This entry lists 29 T cell receptor beta chains sequenced from one sample in a study of blood T cell repertoires in COVID-19. Profiled with immunoSEQ multiplex PCR; TCRdb holds only in-frame clones, not every one. The data show hundreds of thousands of clones, roughly 82% seen once. The sequencing input was peripheral blood. Receptors were obtained from a woman aged 80 or over with active or convalescent COVID-19.

The chain recombines TRBV30 with TRBJ1-4; possible D gene TRBD1, 5 bases. Trimming removed 4 bases from V and 0 bases from J, with 9 bases in between. Germline V gene lookup returns CDR1 GTSNPN and CDR2 SVGIG (reference sequence). The CDR3 extends over 14 amino acids. CDR3 DNA sequence: TGTGCCTGGAATTTAGGGGCAACTAATGAAAAACTGTTTTTT. It translates to CAWNLGATNEKLFF.

CDR3 loop: CASSIAGQNYEQYF. Here the CDR3 DNA reads TGTGCCAGTAGTATAGCAGGACAGAACTACGAGCAGTACTTC. This chain joins TRBV19 and TRBJ2-7, with D perhaps TRBD1 (6 bases). This CDR3 is built from 14 residues. Trimming stripped 1 base from V and 3 bases from J, with 10 bases between. Germline CDR1 reads LNHDA; CDR2 reads SQIVND (reference sequence).

This clone has just a few counts. The gene calls are TRBV4-2 and TRBJ1-4; no reliable D call. Germline V CDR1 and CDR2: LGHNA, YNFKEQ. This CDR3 contains 17 residues. Trimming removed 2 bases from V and 1 base from J, with 14 bases in between. As DNA, the CDR3 is TGTGCCAGCAGCCAAAGACGCGGGGAGGGAACTAATGAAAAACTGTTTTTT. Amino acids: CASSQRRGEGTNEKLFF.

This clone was seen once. The V call is TRBV2, the J call TRBJ2-1; D is perhaps TRBD2 (7 bases). CDR3 length: 13 residues. Looked up from germline, CDR1 is SNHLY and CDR2 is FYNNEI. V lost 10 bases, J lost 8 bases, and 18 bases lay in between. CDR3 protein: CATIGGEVDEQFF. The CDR3 DNA follows: TGTGCCACGATAGGGGGGGAGGTTGATGAGCAGTTCTTC.

This sequence joins TRBV18 and TRBJ2-2; D call uncertain. V lost 5 bases and J 1 base, leaving 14 bases between the germline ends. CDR1 is KGHSH, CDR2 LQKENI, per germline. This CDR3 spans 16 amino acids. The CDR3 DNA is TGTGCCAGCTCAATGTTCGGGTCAAGGAACACCGGGGAGCTGTTTTTT. Translating gives CASSMFGSRNTGELFF.

The chain has TRBV2 and TRBJ1-2, with TRBD1 as a possible D gene (5 bases). V shed 3 bases and J shed 8 bases, with 19 bases lying between them. From germline, CDR1 is SNHLY and CDR2 FYNNEI. The CDR3 consists of 15 residues. CDR3 region: CASSDYRGMRGGYTF. The CDR3 DNA follows: TGTGCCAGCAGTGACTATCGGGGGATGCGGGGCGGCTACACCTTC.

Only a few counts were recorded for this clone. The chain has TRBV15 and TRBJ2-1; 8 bases are a match to TRBD2. V gave up 4 bases and J gave up 4 bases; unmatched junction bases: 18. There are 19 residues in the CDR3. From germline, CDR1 is LNHNV and CDR2 YYDKDF (reference sequence). The CDR3 region is CATSTEGGRVAGPYNEQFF. The CDR3 nucleotides read TGTGCCACCAGCACCGAGGGGGGAAGGGTAGCGGGACCTTACAATGAGCAGTTCTTC.

This clone was detected once. The CDR3 DNA is TGTGCCAGCACTCTTGGACAGGCCCAAGAGACCCAGTACTTC. Its translation: CASTLGQAQETQYF. This chain connects TRBV6-5 to TRBJ2-5; TRBD1 matches at 7 bases. Per germline, CDR1 MNHEY and CDR2 SVGAGI. The trim removed 7 bases at V and 1 base at J, leaving 6 bases unmatched. The CDR3 contains 14 residues.

The rearrangement uses TRBV28 and TRBJ2-7; 8 positions agree with TRBD1. This CDR3 has 13 amino acids. The germline gives CDR1 MDHEN, CDR2 SYDVKM. Trimming took 6 bases from V and 2 from J; bases not matched to a gene: 3. The CDR3 region has the DNA TGTGCCAGCAGCAGGGGACAGGCCTACGAGCAGTACTTC. Protein: CASSRGQAYEQYF.

This clone was counted once. This chain uses TRBV28 with TRBJ1-1; a weak D match, TRBD1 (5 bases). Germline CDR1 and CDR2: MDHEN and SYDVKM. The CDR3 spans 14 residues. The V and J ends lost 6 bases and 1 base respectively, with 12 bases between them. The CDR3: CASSLRVTNTEAFF. CDR3 coding DNA: TGTGCCAGCAGCCTCAGGGTCACGAACACTGAAGCTTTCTTT.

The chain recombines TRBV19 with TRBJ1-4; 10 bases match TRBD1. The CDR3 runs 13 residues. The germline CDR1 and CDR2 sequences are LNHDA and SQIVND (reference sequence). J gave up 7 bases and V 9 bases, and 5 bases lay outside the gene matches. Written as DNA, the CDR3 is TGTGCCAGCAACCGGGACAGGGGTGAAAAACTGTTTTTT. This sequence encodes CASNRDRGEKLFF.

This chain connects TRBV19 to TRBJ1-2, with 7 bases that match TRBD1. This CDR3 is built from 17 residues. The J segment lost 7 bases and the V segment lost 7 bases, leaving 21 bases of the junction unmatched. CDR1 LNHDA and CDR2 SQIVND come from the germline V gene (reference sequence). The CDR3 region has the DNA TGTGCCAGTACTGTTGACAGGGTATCCTCCGTCGTATCTGGCTACACCTTC. Its translation is CASTVDRVSSVVSGYTF.

As for this clone: Within the sample, other DNA sequences also encode this same CDR3. The V call is TRBV5-4, the J call TRBJ2-5; TRBD2 agrees at 8 bases. The CDR3 is 14 residues long. Losses at the gene ends were 4 bases for V and 5 bases for J; bases not matched to a gene: 7. Germline V gene data show CDR1 as SGHNT and CDR2 as YYREEE (reference sequence). The CDR3 loop is CASSLSGGGETQYF. The CDR3 nucleotides are TGTGCCAGCAGCCTTTCGGGAGGGGGGGAGACCCAGTACTTC.

V is TRBV19 and J is TRBJ2-3, with TRBD1 identical over 9 bases. The CDR3 runs to 15 residues. Trimming cost V 5 bases and J 7 bases; bases outside gene matches: 10. Germline assignment: CDR1 LNHDA and CDR2 SQIVND (reference sequence). CDR3 nucleotide sequence: TGTGCCAGTAGTGGAGGACAGGGGAAGGTGTATACGCAGTATTTT. It translates to CASSGGQGKVYTQYF.

V and J are TRBV2 and TRBJ2-3; 9 bases match TRBD2. V was pared by 1 base and J by 4 bases, with 6 bases of the junction left unmatched. Germline V lookup: CDR1 SNHLY, CDR2 FYNNEI. The CDR3 runs to 16 residues. The CDR3 is CASSEERWTSADTQYF. The CDR3 bases are TGTGCCAGCAGTGAAGAACGTTGGACTAGCGCAGATACGCAGTATTTT. Variable domain in full (rest from reference TRBV2 and TRBJ2-3): EPEVTQTPSHQVTQMGQEVILRCVPISNHLYFYWYRQILGQKVEFLVSFYNNEISEKSEIFDDQFSVERPDGSNFTLKIRSTKLEDSAMYFCASSEERWTSADTQYFGPGTRLTVL.

The chain couples TRBV4-1 to TRBJ2-3, with TRBD2 as a possible D gene (6 bases). Trimming removed 1 base at V and 0 bases at J, with 14 bases between. This CDR3 spans 17 amino acids. The V gene's germline CDR1 is MGHRA and CDR2 YSYEKL. As DNA, the CDR3 is TGCGCCAGCAGCCAAGGGCTGGCGGGGCCAAGCACAGATACGCAGTATTTT. This encodes CASSQGLAGPSTDTQYF.

CDR3 protein: CASSRPGQGTDTQYF. Written as DNA, the CDR3 is TGTGCCAGCAGTCGGCCGGGACAGGGGACAGATACGCAGTATTTT. The chain combines TRBV2 with TRBJ2-3, with TRBD1 identical over 10 bases. Trimming at V came to 5 bases and at J to 3 bases, leaving 5 bases not matched to a gene. Germline lookup yields CDR1 SNHLY and CDR2 FYNNEI. The CDR3 sequence is 15 residues long.

The count of this clone is one. The V and J genes are TRBV5-1 and TRBJ2-1, with 13 bases identical to TRBD2. V dropped 4 bases and J dropped 3; count of bases not matched to a gene: 7. The CDR3 sequence is 17 residues long. Germline loops: CDR1 SGHRS, CDR2 YFSETQ. DNA of the CDR3: TGCGCCAGCAGCATCGGACTAGCGGGAGTAGGCTACAATGAGCAGTTCTTC. It translates to CASSIGLAGVGYNEQFF.

The V and J genes are TRBV19 and TRBJ1-5, with D perhaps matching TRBD1 (6 bases). Trimming cost V 0 bases and J 2 bases, with 8 bases left between them. This CDR3 is built from 15 residues. The germline CDR1 and CDR2 sequences are LNHDA and SQIVND (reference sequence). The CDR3 DNA sequence: TGTGCCAGTAGTATAGATGGGGGCGGCAATCAGCCCCAGCATTTT. It yields the protein CASSIDGGGNQPQHF. The full variable domain, completed using reference TRBV19 and TRBJ1-5, is DGGITQSPKYLFRKEGQNVTLSCEQNLNHDAMYWYRQDPGQGLRLIYYSQIVNDFQKGDIAEGYSVSREKKESFPLTVTSAQKNPTAFYLCASSIDGGGNQPQHFGDGTRLSIL.

The CDR3: CASSEVGRANYGYTF. CDR3 DNA sequence: TGTGCCAGCAGTGAAGTAGGCAGGGCTAACTATGGCTACACCTTC. The chain recombines TRBV6-1 with TRBJ1-2; D possibly corresponds to TRBD1 (5 bases). The V and J ends lost 1 base and 0 bases respectively, with 9 bases between them. CDR1 is MNHNS and CDR2 is SASEGT in the germline V gene. This CDR3 is built from 15 residues.

The chain's CDR3 is CATVTGGRPEAFF. The CDR3 nucleotides are TGTGCCACCGTGACAGGGGGCCGACCAGAAGCTTTCTTT. This chain connects TRBV28 to TRBJ1-1; TRBD1 matches 10 bases. The J segment lost 8 bases and the V segment lost 10 bases, leaving 10 bases of the junction unmatched. CDR1 is MDHEN, CDR2 SYDVKM, per germline. The CDR3 sequence is 13 residues long. Looking up the rest from reference TRBV28 and TRBJ1-1 gives the full variable domain: DVKVTQSSRYLVKRTGEKVFLECVQDMDHENMFWYRQDPGLGLRLIYFSYDVKMKEKGDIPEGYSVSREKKERFSLILESASTNQTSMYLCATVTGGRPEAFFGQGTRLTVV.

The V and J genes are TRBV15 and TRBJ2-1; 10 bases fit TRBD2. V dropped 0 bases and J dropped 14; count of bases not matched to a gene: 4. This CDR3 comprises 13 residues. CDR1 is LNHNV and CDR2 is YYDKDF in the germline V gene (reference sequence). CDR3 in DNA: TGTGCCACCAGCAGAGATTCTAGCGGGAGAGAGTTCTTC. Residues: CATSRDSSGREFF.

The chain couples TRBV24-1 to TRBJ1-5, with 8 bases that match TRBD1. V shed 4 bases, J shed 3 bases, and the junction held 7 bases outside the gene matches. Germline V gene data show CDR1 as KGHDR and CDR2 as SFDVKD. CDR3 length: 16 residues. CDR3: CATSDPRTGYNQPQHF. CDR3 bases: TGTGCCACCAGTGACCCTAGGACAGGGTACAATCAGCCCCAGCATTTT.

This chain links TRBV4-2 with TRBJ1-5, with D possibly TRBD1 on 5 matching bases. The CDR3 has 16 residues. In germline, CDR1 is LGHNA, CDR2 YNFKEQ. The ends were cut back, 0 bases at V and 0 bases at J, with 9 bases in the middle. This chain's CDR3 is CASSQDGANSNQPQHF. CDR3 nucleotide sequence: TGTGCCAGCAGCCAAGATGGGGCGAATAGCAATCAGCCCCAGCATTTT.

The chain links TRBV5-1 to TRBJ2-7; 9 nucleotides agree with TRBD1. The CDR3 contains 14 residues. Unmatched junction bases numbered 6, after V lost 4 bases and J lost 4 bases. The germline V gene has CDR1 SGHRS and CDR2 YFSETQ. CDR3 protein: CASSIPGQGYEQYF. CDR3 DNA sequence: TGCGCCAGCAGCATTCCGGGACAGGGATACGAGCAGTACTTC.

Remarks on this clone: The junction and the germline gene differ at one end; a read error may be behind it. This chain joins TRBV5-1 and TRBJ2-7; the D gene is possibly TRBD1 (5 bases). Germline V CDR1 and CDR2: SGHRS, YFSETQ. The CDR3 extends over 14 amino acids. The CDR3: CASSLGTDTSGIWF. The CDR3 DNA is TGCGCCAGCAGCTTGGGCACGGACACCTCCGGAATATGGTTC.

This chain connects TRBV5-1 to TRBJ1-2, with 8 bases lining up with TRBD1. This CDR3 spans 14 amino acids. Unmatched junction bases numbered 7, after V lost 5 bases and J lost 4 bases. The germline V gene has CDR1 SGHRS and CDR2 YFSETQ. The CDR3 loop is CASSPGGGSYGYTF. In nucleotides, the CDR3 is TGCGCCAGCAGTCCAGGGGGCGGAAGCTATGGCTACACCTTC. The whole variable domain, filled in from reference TRBV5-1 and TRBJ1-2, reads KAGVTQTPRYLIKTRGQQVTLSCSPISGHRSVSWYQQTPGQGLQFLFEYFSETQRNKGNFPGRFSGRQFSNSRSEMNVSTLELGDSALYLCASSPGGGSYGYTFGSGTRLTVV.

This rearrangement joins TRBV15 to TRBJ1-5; D may be TRBD1 (6 bases). The CDR3 covers 14 residues. In germline, CDR1 is LNHNV, CDR2 YYDKDF (reference sequence). The ends were cut back, 3 bases at V and 3 bases at J, with 9 bases in the middle. The CDR3, as DNA: TGTGCCACCAGCAGGGACAGCTACAATCAGCCCCAGCATTTT. This translates into CATSRDSYNQPQHF.

The chain has TRBV9 and TRBJ1-2; TRBD1 matches at 7 bases. V trimming: 4 bases; J trimming: 0 bases; junction bases outside the gene matches: 12. Germline loops: CDR1 SGDLS, CDR2 YYNGEE. The CDR3 runs to 17 residues. The CDR3 region has the DNA TGTGCCAGCAGCCCCGACAGGGTGGAACTGGCTAACTATGGCTACACCTTC. Protein product: CASSPDRVELANYGYTF.